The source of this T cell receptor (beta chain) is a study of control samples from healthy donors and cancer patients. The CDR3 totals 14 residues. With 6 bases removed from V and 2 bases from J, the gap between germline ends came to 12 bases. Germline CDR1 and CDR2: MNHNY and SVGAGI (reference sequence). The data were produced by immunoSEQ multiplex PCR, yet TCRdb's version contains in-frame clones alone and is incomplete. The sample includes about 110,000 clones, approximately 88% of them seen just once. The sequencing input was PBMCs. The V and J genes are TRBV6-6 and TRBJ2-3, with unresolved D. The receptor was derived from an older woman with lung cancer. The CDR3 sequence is CASSQQDITDTQYF. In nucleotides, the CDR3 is TGTGCCAGCAGCCAACAAGACATCACAGATACGCAGTATTTT.